Presented here are 7 T cell receptor beta chains from one specimen sequenced in a study of cytomegalovirus exposure and HLA in healthy donors. The method was immunoSEQ multiplex PCR; TCRdb's version includes in-frame clones alone and lacks a portion of them. The table records 120,000 or so clones, around nine tenths of them present only once. Material for sequencing was PBMCs. The source is a woman younger than 35 in good health and CMV-seronegative.

The CDR3 coding sequence is TGTGCCACCAGCCCCCACCCCGGGACAGGGGCGAGCTATGGCTACACCTTC. It translates to CATSPHPGTGASYGYTF. The J gene is TRBJ1-2, the V gene TRBV15; TRBD1 aligns across 10 bases. Germline-derived CDR1 and CDR2 are LNHNV and YYDKDF (reference sequence). There are 17 residues in the CDR3. V trimming: 5 bases; J trimming: 4 bases; junction bases outside the gene matches: 13.

The gene calls are TRBV4-1 and TRBJ2-1; 8 positions agree with TRBD1. Germline V gene sequence: CDR1 MGHRA, CDR2 YSYEKL. J gave up 6 bases and V 6 bases, and 7 bases lay outside the gene matches. The CDR3 is 14 amino acids. CDR3 sequence: CASSYRDRTNEQFF. DNA for the CDR3: TGCGCCAGCAGTTACCGGGACAGGACCAATGAGCAGTTCTTC.

The chain joins TRBV5-4 to TRBJ2-6, with TRBD1 matching 7 bases. V trimming: 4 bases; J trimming: 2 bases; junction bases outside the gene matches: 6. The CDR3 contains 16 residues. CDR1 is SGHNT, CDR2 YYREEE, per germline (reference sequence). The DNA for the CDR3 is TGTGCCAGCAGCCCCCTAGGGGGCCCTGGGGCCAACGTCCTGACTTTC. The encoded protein is CASSPLGGPGANVLTF.

The chain employs TRBV5-1 and TRBJ1-2; D may be TRBD1 (5 bases). The CDR3 consists of 11 residues. V lost 5 bases and J 8 bases, leaving 10 bases between the germline ends. Germline lookup yields CDR1 SGHRS and CDR2 YFSETQ. CDR3 sequence: CASRGLRGYTF. As DNA, the CDR3 is TGCGCCAGCAGGGGACTTAGGGGCTACACCTTC.

This rearrangement joins TRBV27 to TRBJ1-4; TRBD1 is a possible D gene (6 bases). This CDR3 is built from 15 residues. Trimming took off 3 bases at V and 8 bases at J, with 16 bases between the two ends. Germline assignment: CDR1 MNHEY and CDR2 SMNVEV (reference sequence). CDR3 bases: TGTGCCAGCAGTTTGTCCGGACAGAGTCTAGAAAAACTGTTTTTT. Its protein product is CASSLSGQSLEKLFF.

The V call is TRBV29-1, the J call TRBJ2-3; D ambiguous. CDR3 length: 12 amino acids. From germline, CDR1 is SQVTM and CDR2 ANQGSEA. Trimming took off 4 bases at V and 6 bases at J, with 11 bases between the two ends. The chain's CDR3 is CSVAPSSDTQYF. The DNA for the CDR3 is TGCAGCGTTGCCCCTTCTTCTGATACGCAGTATTTT.

V is TRBV2 and J is TRBJ2-7, with TRBD1 identical over 8 bases. In germline, CDR1 is SNHLY, CDR2 FYNNEI. Trimming at V came to 7 bases and at J to 1 base, leaving 6 bases not matched to a gene. The CDR3 has 14 residues. The CDR3 DNA follows: TGTGCCAGCACCAACAGGGGGGTTTCCTACGAGCAGTACTTC. Amino acid sequence: CASTNRGVSYEQYF.